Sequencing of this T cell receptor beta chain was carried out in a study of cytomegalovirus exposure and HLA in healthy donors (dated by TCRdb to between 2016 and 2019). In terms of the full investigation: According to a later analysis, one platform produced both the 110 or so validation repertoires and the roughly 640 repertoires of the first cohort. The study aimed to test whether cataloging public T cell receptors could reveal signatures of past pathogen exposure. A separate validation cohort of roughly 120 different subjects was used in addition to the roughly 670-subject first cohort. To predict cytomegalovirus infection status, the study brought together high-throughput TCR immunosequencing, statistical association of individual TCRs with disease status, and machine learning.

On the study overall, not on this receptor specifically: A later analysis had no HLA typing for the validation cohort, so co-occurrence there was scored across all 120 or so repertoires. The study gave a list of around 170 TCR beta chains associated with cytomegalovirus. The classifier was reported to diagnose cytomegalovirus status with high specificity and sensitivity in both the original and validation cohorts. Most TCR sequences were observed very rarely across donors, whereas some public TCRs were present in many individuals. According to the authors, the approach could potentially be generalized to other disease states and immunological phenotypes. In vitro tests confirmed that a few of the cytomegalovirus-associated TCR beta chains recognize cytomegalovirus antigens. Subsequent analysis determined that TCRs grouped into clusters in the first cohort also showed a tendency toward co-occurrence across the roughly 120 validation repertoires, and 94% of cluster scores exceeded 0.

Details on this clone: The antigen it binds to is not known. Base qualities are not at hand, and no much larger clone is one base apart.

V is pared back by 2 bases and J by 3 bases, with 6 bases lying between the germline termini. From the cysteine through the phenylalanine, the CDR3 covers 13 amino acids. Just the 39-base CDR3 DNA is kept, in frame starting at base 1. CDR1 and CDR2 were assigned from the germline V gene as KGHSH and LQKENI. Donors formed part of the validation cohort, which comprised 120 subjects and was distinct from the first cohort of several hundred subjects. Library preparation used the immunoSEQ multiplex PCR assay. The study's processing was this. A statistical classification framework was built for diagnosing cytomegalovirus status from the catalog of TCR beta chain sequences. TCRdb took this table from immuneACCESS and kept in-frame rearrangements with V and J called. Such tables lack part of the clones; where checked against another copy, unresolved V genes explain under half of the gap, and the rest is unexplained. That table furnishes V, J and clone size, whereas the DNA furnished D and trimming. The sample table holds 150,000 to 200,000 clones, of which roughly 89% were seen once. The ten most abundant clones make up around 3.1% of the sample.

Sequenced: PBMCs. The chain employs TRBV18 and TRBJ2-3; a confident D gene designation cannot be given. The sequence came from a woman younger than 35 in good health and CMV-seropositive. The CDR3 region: CASSPYTTDTQYF. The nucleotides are TGTGCCAGCTCACCATACACGACAGATACGCAGTATTTT.